This T cell receptor beta chain is from a study of blood T cell repertoires in COVID-19. Study summary: The study drew acute and convalescent COVID-19 samples from the United States, Italy and Spain. PBMCs, B-cell-depleted T cells, or T cells provided the cDNA or gDNA that made up the material.

In the authors' methods: The authors estimated nucleated cell counts from reference gene primer amplification. Clones were read by immunoSEQ multiplex PCR, and TCRdb kept only the in-frame ones, dropping some. V and J calls and clone size follow that table, whereas D and trimming were derived from the DNA. The repertoire holds around 110,000 clones, roughly 83% seen once, with about 2.1% in the top ten. The clonotype was recovered from a man aged 25 to 45 with acute or convalescent COVID-19. The specimen was peripheral blood.

The CDR3 loop is CASYLHRSTGELFF. CDR3 nucleotides: TGTGCCAGCTATTTACACCGAAGCACCGGGGAGCTGTTTTTT. The chain is built from TRBV2 and TRBJ2-2; the D is unclear. Germline lookup yields CDR1 SNHLY and CDR2 FYNNEI. The CDR3 runs to 14 residues. The germline V and J ends were trimmed by 8 bases and 4 bases, with 14 bases remaining between them.